This note documents a single T cell receptor beta chain sequence. The target antigen is unknown. The sample belongs to a study of cytomegalovirus exposure and HLA in healthy donors. The CDR3 has 15 amino acids. The V and J ends lost 3 bases and 0 bases respectively, with 8 bases between them. Germline CDR1 SNHLY, CDR2 FYNNEI. Both 60 Vbeta primers and 13 Jbeta primers went into the PCR. Libraries were prepared by immunoSEQ multiplex PCR; TCRdb keeps only in-frame clonotypes and omits some of them. The sample contains roughly 200,000 clones, roughly 85% of which appear only once. General study findings and limits: An apparent linkage of common viral pathogens to several of the most significant clusters emerged in a later analysis.

This chain connects TRBV2 to TRBJ1-4; D unclear. Sequences were obtained from PBMCs. The TCR was taken from a woman younger than 45 in good health and CMV-seropositive. The CDR3 sequence is CASSEAPPTNEKLFF. The CDR3 DNA reads TGTGCCAGCAGTGAGGCACCGCCAACTAATGAAAAACTGTTTTTT.